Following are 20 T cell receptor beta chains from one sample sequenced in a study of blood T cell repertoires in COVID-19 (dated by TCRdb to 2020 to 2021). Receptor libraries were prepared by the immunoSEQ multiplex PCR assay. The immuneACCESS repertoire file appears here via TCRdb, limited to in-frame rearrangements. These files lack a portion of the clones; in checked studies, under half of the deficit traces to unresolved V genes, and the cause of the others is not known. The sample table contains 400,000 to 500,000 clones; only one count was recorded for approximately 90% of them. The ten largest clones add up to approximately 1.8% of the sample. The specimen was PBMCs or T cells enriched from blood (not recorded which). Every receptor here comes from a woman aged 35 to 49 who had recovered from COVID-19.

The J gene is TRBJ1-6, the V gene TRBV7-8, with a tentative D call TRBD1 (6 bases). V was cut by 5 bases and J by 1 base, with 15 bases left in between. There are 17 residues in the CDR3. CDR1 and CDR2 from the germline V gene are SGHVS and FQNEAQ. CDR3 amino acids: CASSLTGWGSYNSPLHF. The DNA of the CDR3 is TGTGCCAGCAGCCTAACAGGGTGGGGATCCTATAATTCACCCCTCCACTTT.

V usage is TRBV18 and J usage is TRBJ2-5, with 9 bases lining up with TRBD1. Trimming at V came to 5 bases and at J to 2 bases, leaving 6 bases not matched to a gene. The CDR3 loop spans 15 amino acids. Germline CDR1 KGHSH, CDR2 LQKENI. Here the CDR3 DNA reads TGTGCCAGCTCAAAGGACAGGGGAGCTCAAGAGACCCAGTACTTC. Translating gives CASSKDRGAQETQYF.

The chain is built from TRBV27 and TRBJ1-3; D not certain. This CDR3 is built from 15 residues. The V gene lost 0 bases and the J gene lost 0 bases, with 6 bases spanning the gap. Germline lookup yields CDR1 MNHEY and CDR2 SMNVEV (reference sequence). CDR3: CASSLSPGSGNTIYF. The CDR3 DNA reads TGTGCCAGCAGTTTATCACCGGGCTCTGGAAACACCATATATTTT.

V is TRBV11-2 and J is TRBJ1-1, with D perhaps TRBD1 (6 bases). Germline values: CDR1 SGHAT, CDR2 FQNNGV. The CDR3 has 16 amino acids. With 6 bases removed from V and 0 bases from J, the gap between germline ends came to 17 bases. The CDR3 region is CASRPTGLGLNTEAFF. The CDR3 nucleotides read TGTGCCAGCAGACCTACAGGGTTGGGTCTGAACACTGAAGCTTTCTTT.

The CDR3 sequence is CASSESTGGSYEQYF. The CDR3 bases are TGCGCCAGCAGTGAGTCGACAGGGGGGTCCTACGAGCAGTACTTC. The chain couples TRBV10-1 to TRBJ2-7; TRBD1 matches at 9 bases. The CDR3 runs 15 residues. V lost 0 bases, J lost 1 base, and 1 base stayed unmatched. Germline CDR1 reads WNHNN; CDR2 reads SYGVQD (reference sequence).

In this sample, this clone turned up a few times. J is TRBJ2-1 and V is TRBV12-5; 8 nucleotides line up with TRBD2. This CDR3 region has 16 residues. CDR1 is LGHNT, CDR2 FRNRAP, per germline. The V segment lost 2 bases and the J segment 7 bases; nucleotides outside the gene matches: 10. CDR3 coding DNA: TGTGCTAGTGGTTTGCCCTCGGGACTAGTAACGAATGAGCAGTTCTTC. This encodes CASGLPSGLVTNEQFF.

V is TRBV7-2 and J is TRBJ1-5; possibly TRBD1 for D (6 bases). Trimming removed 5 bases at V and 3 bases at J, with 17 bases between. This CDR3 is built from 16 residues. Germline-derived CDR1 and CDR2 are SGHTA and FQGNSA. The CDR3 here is CASSAQTGSPNQPQHF. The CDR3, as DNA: TGTGCCAGCAGCGCCCAGACAGGCAGCCCCAATCAGCCCCAGCATTTT.

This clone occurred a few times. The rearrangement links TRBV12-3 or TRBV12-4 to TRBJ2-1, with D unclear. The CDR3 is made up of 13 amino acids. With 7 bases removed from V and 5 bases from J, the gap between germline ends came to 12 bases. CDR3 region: CASTTRLNNEQFF. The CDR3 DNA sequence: TGTGCCAGCACTACCCGACTCAACAATGAGCAGTTCTTC.

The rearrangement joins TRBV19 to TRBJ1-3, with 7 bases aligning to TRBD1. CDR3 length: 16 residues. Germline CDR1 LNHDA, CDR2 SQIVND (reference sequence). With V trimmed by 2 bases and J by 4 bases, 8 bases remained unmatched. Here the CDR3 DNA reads TGTGCCAGTAGTATATCGGGTGGGACAGCCGGAAACACCATATATTTT. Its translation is CASSISGGTAGNTIYF. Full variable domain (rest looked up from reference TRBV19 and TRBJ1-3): DGGITQSPKYLFRKEGQNVTLSCEQNLNHDAMYWYRQDPGQGLRLIYYSQIVNDFQKGDIAEGYSVSREKKESFPLTVTSAQKNPTAFYLCASSISGGTAGNTIYFGEGSWLTVV.

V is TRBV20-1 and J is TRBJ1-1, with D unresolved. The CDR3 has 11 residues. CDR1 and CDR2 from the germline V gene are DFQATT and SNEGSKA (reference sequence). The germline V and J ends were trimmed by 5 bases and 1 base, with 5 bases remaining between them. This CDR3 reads CSAPGNTEAFF. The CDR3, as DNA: TGCAGTGCTCCAGGGAACACTGAAGCTTTCTTT.

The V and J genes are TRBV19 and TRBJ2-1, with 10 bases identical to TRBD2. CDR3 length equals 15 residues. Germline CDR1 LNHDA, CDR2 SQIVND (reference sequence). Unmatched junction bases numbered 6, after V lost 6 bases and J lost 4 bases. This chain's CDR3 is CASSKGTSAYNEQFF. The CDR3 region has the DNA TGTGCCAGTAGCAAAGGGACTAGCGCATACAATGAGCAGTTCTTC.

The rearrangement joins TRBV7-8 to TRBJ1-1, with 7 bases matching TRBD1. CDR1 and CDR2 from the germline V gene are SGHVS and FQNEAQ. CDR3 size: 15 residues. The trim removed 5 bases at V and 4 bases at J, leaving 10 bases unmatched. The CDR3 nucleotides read TGTGCCAGCAGCCTAACAACAGGGGCGGGCACTGAAGCTTTCTTT. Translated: CASSLTTGAGTEAFF. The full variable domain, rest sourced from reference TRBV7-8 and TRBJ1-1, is GAGVSQSPRYKVAKRGQDVALRCDPISGHVSLFWYQQALGQGPEFLTYFQNEAQLDKSGLPSDRFFAERPEGSVSTLKIQRTQQEDSAVYLCASSLTTGAGTEAFFGQGTRLTVV.

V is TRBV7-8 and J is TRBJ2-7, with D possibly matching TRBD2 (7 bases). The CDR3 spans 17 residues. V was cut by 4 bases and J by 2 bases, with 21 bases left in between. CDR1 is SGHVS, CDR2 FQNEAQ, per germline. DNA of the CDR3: TGTGCCAGCAGCTCCCCTGGGGGGGGGCCCCGGACCTACGAGCAGTACTTC. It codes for CASSSPGGGPRTYEQYF.

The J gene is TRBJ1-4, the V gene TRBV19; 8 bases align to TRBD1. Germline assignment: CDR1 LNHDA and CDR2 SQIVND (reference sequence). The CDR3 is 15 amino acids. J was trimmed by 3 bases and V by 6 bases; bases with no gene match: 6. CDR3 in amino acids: CASSPQGASNEKLFF. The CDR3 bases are TGTGCCAGTAGCCCCCAGGGGGCATCTAATGAAAAACTGTTTTTT.

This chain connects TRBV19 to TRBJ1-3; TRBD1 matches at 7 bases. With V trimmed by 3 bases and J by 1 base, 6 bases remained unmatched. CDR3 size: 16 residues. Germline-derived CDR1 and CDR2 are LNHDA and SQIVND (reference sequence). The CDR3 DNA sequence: TGTGCCAGTAGTATTGTGACAGGGTGGTCTGGAAACACCATATATTTT. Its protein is CASSIVTGWSGNTIYF.

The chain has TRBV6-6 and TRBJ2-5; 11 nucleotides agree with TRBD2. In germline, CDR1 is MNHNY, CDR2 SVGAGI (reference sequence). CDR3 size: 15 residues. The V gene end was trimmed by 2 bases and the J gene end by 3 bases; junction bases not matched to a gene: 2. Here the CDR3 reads CASSYQLAGEETQYF. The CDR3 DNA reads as TGTGCCAGCAGTTACCAACTAGCGGGAGAAGAGACCCAGTACTTC.

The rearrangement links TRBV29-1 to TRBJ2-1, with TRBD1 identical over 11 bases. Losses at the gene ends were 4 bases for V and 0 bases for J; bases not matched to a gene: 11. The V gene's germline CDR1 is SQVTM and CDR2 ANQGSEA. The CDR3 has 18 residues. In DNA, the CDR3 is TGCAGCGTTGGTGGAGGACAGGGGGCAAGTTACTCCTACAATGAGCAGTTCTTC. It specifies CSVGGGQGASYSYNEQFF.

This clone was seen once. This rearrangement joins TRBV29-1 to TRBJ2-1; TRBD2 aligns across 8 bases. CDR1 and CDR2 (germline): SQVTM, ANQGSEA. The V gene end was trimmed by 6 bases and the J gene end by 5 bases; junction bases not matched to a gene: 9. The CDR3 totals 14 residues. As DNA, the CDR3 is TGCAGCGTAGATGGACTAGCCGGGGACAATGAGCAGTTCTTC. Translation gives CSVDGLAGDNEQFF.

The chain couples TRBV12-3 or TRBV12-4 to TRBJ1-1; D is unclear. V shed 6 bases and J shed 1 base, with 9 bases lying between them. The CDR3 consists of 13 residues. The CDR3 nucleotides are TGTGCCAGCAGACAACCGTCGAACACTGAAGCTTTCTTT. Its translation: CASRQPSNTEAFF.

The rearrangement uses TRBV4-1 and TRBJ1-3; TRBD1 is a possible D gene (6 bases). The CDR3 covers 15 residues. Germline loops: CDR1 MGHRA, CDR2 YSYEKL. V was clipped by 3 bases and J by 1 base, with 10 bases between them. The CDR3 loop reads CASSHLRGSGNTIYF. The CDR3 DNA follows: TGCGCCAGCAGCCATCTCAGGGGTTCTGGAAACACCATATATTTT.